The T cell receptor beta chain described here comes from a study of cytomegalovirus exposure and HLA in healthy donors. Germline loops: CDR1 ENHRY, CDR2 SYGVKD. The CDR3 covers 18 residues. The V segment lost 0 bases and the J segment 5 bases; nucleotides outside the gene matches: 10. The primer mix had 60 Vbeta and 13 Jbeta primers. Clones were read by immunoSEQ multiplex PCR, and TCRdb kept only the in-frame ones, dropping some. Of about 130,000 clones in the sample, just under 75% are singletons; the top ten hold 5.5% to 7%. A word on this clone: Its specificity is not known.

General study points: TCR beta chains numbering under 200 were designated cytomegalovirus-associated. Researchers reported in a later analysis that a missense DCLRE1C variant was tied to TCR beta V- and J-gene trimming.

Sequencing input: PBMCs. V and J are TRBV10-3 and TRBJ2-2; TRBD2 aligns across 9 bases. This TCR came from a man aged 40-55 years in good health and CMV-seropositive. CDR3 sequence: CAISESKAGGPGTGELFF. Here the CDR3 DNA reads TGTGCCATCAGTGAGTCGAAGGCGGGGGGGCCTGGAACCGGGGAGCTGTTTTTT.